What follows are 21 T cell receptor beta chains derived from one specimen sequenced in a study of cytomegalovirus exposure and HLA in healthy donors. PCR used 60 Vbeta primers and 13 Jbeta primers. TCRdb keeps only in-frame clones here, not all; method: immunoSEQ multiplex PCR. This repertoire includes over 75,000 clones. The sequenced sample consisted of PBMCs. Every receptor here comes from a girl aged 5-17 years in good health and CMV-seropositive.

The chain couples TRBV19 to TRBJ2-3, with TRBD1 as a possible D gene (6 bases). Germline CDR1 LNHDA, CDR2 SQIVND (reference sequence). Trimming cost V 2 bases and J 0 bases, with 9 bases left between them. CDR3 length equals 15 residues. CDR3 amino acids: CASSIYQGSTDTQYF. Here the CDR3 DNA reads TGTGCCAGTAGTATATACCAGGGGAGCACAGATACGCAGTATTTT.

This chain connects TRBV15 to TRBJ1-2; D might be TRBD1 (6 bases). V was cut by 4 bases and J by 8 bases, with 14 bases left in between. Germline lookup yields CDR1 LNHNV and CDR2 YYDKDF (reference sequence). The CDR3 runs to 13 residues. CDR3 in amino acids: CATSTGDGGGYTF. The CDR3 DNA is TGTGCCACCAGCACAGGGGATGGAGGAGGCTACACCTTC.

This chain connects TRBV6-6 to TRBJ2-5, with TRBD2 identical over 9 bases. The CDR3 covers 16 residues. Germline assignment: CDR1 MNHNY and CDR2 SVGAGI (reference sequence). V gave up 4 bases and J gave up 4 bases; unmatched junction bases: 10. This CDR3 is CASSSAGGVLVETQYF. The CDR3 DNA follows: TGTGCCAGCAGTTCCGCGGGGGGGGTTTTAGTAGAGACCCAGTACTTC.

The chain carries TRBV9 and TRBJ1-1; 11 bases are a match to TRBD1. The CDR3 has 16 amino acids. In germline, CDR1 is SGDLS, CDR2 YYNGEE. V dropped 3 bases and J dropped 6; count of bases not matched to a gene: 10. The CDR3 nucleotides are TGTGCCAGCAGCGATGGGGCGGGACAGGGGGGGTCTGAAGCTTTCTTT. This codes for CASSDGAGQGGSEAFF.

V usage is TRBV6-5 and J usage is TRBJ2-3, with D uncertain. CDR3 length: 16 amino acids. V was pared by 2 bases and J by 1 base, with 13 bases between. Germline V gene sequence: CDR1 MNHEY, CDR2 SVGAGI. The CDR3 nucleotides are TGTGCCAGCAGTTACCTCAAAGCTGGTGGCACAGATACGCAGTATTTT. This encodes CASSYLKAGGTDTQYF.

The chain carries TRBV5-5 and TRBJ1-2, with D unresolved. Germline lookup yields CDR1 SGHKS and CDR2 YYEKEE (reference sequence). The CDR3 consists of 13 residues. V dropped 4 bases and J dropped 5 bases, with 12 bases sitting between them. The CDR3: CASSNTNPYGYTF. The CDR3 coding sequence is TGTGCCAGCAGCAACACCAACCCATATGGCTACACCTTC.

This chain joins TRBV19 and TRBJ2-5; TRBD1 might be the D (5 bases). CDR1 and CDR2 (germline): LNHDA, SQIVND (reference sequence). V lost 10 bases to trimming and J lost 7 bases, with 19 bases between them. The CDR3 spans 13 residues. The CDR3 protein is CATSDTPGGTQYF. For the CDR3, the DNA is TGTGCCACTTCGGACACGCCGGGCGGGACCCAGTACTTC.

This chain joins TRBV18 and TRBJ2-5; 11 bases are shared with TRBD2. The germline gives CDR1 KGHSH, CDR2 LQKENI. This CDR3 is 15 amino acids long. V lost 3 bases, J lost 4 bases, and 4 bases stayed unmatched. DNA of the CDR3: TGTGCCAGCTCACCTAGCGGGGGGGCCGCAGAGACCCAGTACTTC. Translating gives CASSPSGGAAETQYF.

The J gene is TRBJ2-2, the V gene TRBV19; the match to TRBD2 covers 13 bases. The CDR3 has 17 amino acids. With V trimmed by 7 bases and J by 7 bases, 12 bases remained unmatched. The germline gives CDR1 LNHDA, CDR2 SQIVND (reference sequence). CDR3 in DNA: TGTGCCAGTACCGGCGGACTAGCGGGGGTCGCCGGCGGGGAGCTGTTTTTT. Translation: CASTGGLAGVAGGELFF.

The chain carries TRBV29-1 and TRBJ2-7; TRBD2 is a possible D gene (6 bases). CDR3 length: 12 residues. With 4 bases removed from V and 4 bases from J, the gap between germline ends came to 11 bases. CDR1 SQVTM and CDR2 ANQGSEA come from the germline V gene. CDR3 amino acids: CSVAGVEYEQYF. CDR3 nucleotide sequence: TGCAGCGTTGCGGGGGTAGAGTACGAGCAGTACTTC.

CDR3 DNA sequence: TGTGCCAGCAGCGCCGGGACAGGGATCTACGAGCAGTACTTC. It translates to CASSAGTGIYEQYF. The rearrangement links TRBV5-6 to TRBJ2-7; 9 bases map to TRBD1. CDR3 size: 14 residues. The germline V gene encodes CDR1 SGHDT and CDR2 YYEEEE. V dropped 4 bases and J dropped 3; count of bases not matched to a gene: 5.

The chain employs TRBV11-3 and TRBJ2-5, with 8 positions matching TRBD1. With V trimmed by 5 bases and J by 5 bases, 13 bases remained unmatched. This CDR3 region has 16 residues. Germline V lookup: CDR1 SGHNT, CDR2 YENEEA. The CDR3 coding sequence is TGTGCCAGCAGCGATGACAAGGCAGGGGGCGGCGAGACCCAGTACTTC. This gives the protein CASSDDKAGGGETQYF.

V and J are TRBV2 and TRBJ2-7; TRBD2 matches at 15 bases. Germline V gene data show CDR1 as SNHLY and CDR2 as FYNNEI. With V trimmed by 3 bases and J by 4 bases, 16 bases remained unmatched. This CDR3 spans 20 amino acids. CDR3 DNA: TGTGCCAGCAGTGATTTAGGGACTAGCGGGGGGCCACACTCGATTTACGAGCAGTACTTC. Residues: CASSDLGTSGGPHSIYEQYF.

The chain is built from TRBV15 and TRBJ1-1; D remains ambiguous. Germline V CDR1 and CDR2: LNHNV, YYDKDF (reference sequence). The CDR3 sequence is 17 residues long. V lost 1 base, J lost 3 bases, and 18 bases lay in between. In DNA form, the CDR3 reads TGTGCCACCAGCAGAGGAGTATTTAGGGCAGCGGACACTGAAGCTTTCTTT. It is translated as CATSRGVFRAADTEAFF.

J is TRBJ1-4 and V is TRBV4-1; no clear D. Germline V lookup: CDR1 MGHRA, CDR2 YSYEKL. The CDR3 spans 13 residues. Trimming left V 4 bases short and J 10 bases short, with 13 bases between. For the CDR3, the DNA is TGCGCCAGCAGCCGCACCCCCGGGGTAAAACTGTTTTTT. It is translated as CASSRTPGVKLFF.

Remarks on this clone: At the DNA level, this CDR3 is encoded by other sequences in the same sample as well. The genes are TRBV9 and TRBJ2-5; perhaps TRBD2 as D (5 bases). In germline, CDR1 is SGDLS, CDR2 YYNGEE. V gave up 1 base and J gave up 5 bases, with 9 bases separating them. The CDR3 extends over 13 amino acids. The DNA of the CDR3 is TGTGCCAGCAGCGTAATCTCGGGGGAGACCCAGTACTTC. The encoded protein is CASSVISGETQYF.

V usage is TRBV4-2 and J usage is TRBJ2-3, with TRBD1 identical over 10 bases. CDR3 size: 17 residues. Trimming removed 4 bases from V and 6 bases from J; junction bases left unmatched: 13. Germline V gene sequence: CDR1 LGHNA, CDR2 YNFKEQ. CDR3 sequence: CASSPGQGTFMIDTQYF. As DNA, the CDR3 is TGTGCCAGCAGCCCGGGACAGGGGACGTTTATGATTGATACGCAGTATTTT.

The rearrangement links TRBV4-1 to TRBJ1-2; D not certain. The CDR3 spans 18 residues. The V end was cut by 0 bases, the J end by 3 bases, with 20 bases between. Germline V lookup: CDR1 MGHRA, CDR2 YSYEKL. The CDR3 reads CASSQDGYDGEVYYGYTF. The DNA of the CDR3 is TGCGCCAGCAGCCAAGATGGATATGATGGGGAGGTATACTATGGCTACACCTTC.

The chain is built from TRBV14 and TRBJ2-7; 9 bases are shared with TRBD1. The CDR3 totals 15 residues. V lost 4 bases to trimming and J lost 6 bases; unmatched junction nucleotides: 10. Germline CDR1 reads SGHDN; CDR2 reads FVKESK. As DNA, the CDR3 is TGTGCCAGCAGCCCCCCCGGGACAGGGCACCGCGAGCAGTACTTC. This encodes CASSPPGTGHREQYF.

The genes are TRBV28 and TRBJ2-7, with 8 positions matching TRBD2. V was clipped by 5 bases and J by 10 bases; unmatched bases: 10. The CDR3 consists of 13 residues. Germline CDR1 and CDR2: MDHEN and SYDVKM. DNA for the CDR3: TGTGCCAGCAGTCCACCCCGGGGGGGGGTTCAGTACGTC. Protein product: CASSPPRGGVQYV.

This chain joins TRBV28 and TRBJ2-7; 9 bases are a match to TRBD2. There are 16 residues in the CDR3. Germline-derived CDR1 and CDR2 are MDHEN and SYDVKM. With 6 bases clipped from V and 5 bases from J, the junction kept 14 bases outside the gene matches. DNA of the CDR3: TGTGCCAGCAGGGATGTGGCAGGCGGGGGGGCGAACGAGCAGTACGTC. Protein sequence: CASRDVAGGGANEQYV.